The present T cell receptor beta chain was sequenced within a study of siplizumab effects on memory and regulatory T cells. Study-wide results and caveats: The study did not confirm that proliferating Tregs from siplizumab cultures were suppressive.

Comments on this clone: Its antigen is unidentified.

Germline lookup yields CDR1 DFQATT and CDR2 SNEGSKA (reference sequence). Trimming at V came to 6 bases and at J to 11 bases, leaving 7 bases not matched to a gene. The CDR3 extends over 11 amino acids. Sequencing used immunoSEQ multiplex PCR; TCRdb keeps in-frame clones, though not all of them. This sample has 90,000 to 110,000 clones; approximately 94% occur once, and the top ten carry approximately 0.3%. Specimen: CD4+ T cells sorted from blood. The TCR was taken from a human donor in good health. The genes are TRBV20-1 and TRBJ1-1, with 9 bases that match TRBD1. The CDR3 reads CSARGQGMAFF. In DNA, the CDR3 is TGCAGTGCCCGCGGACAGGGGATGGCTTTCTTT.